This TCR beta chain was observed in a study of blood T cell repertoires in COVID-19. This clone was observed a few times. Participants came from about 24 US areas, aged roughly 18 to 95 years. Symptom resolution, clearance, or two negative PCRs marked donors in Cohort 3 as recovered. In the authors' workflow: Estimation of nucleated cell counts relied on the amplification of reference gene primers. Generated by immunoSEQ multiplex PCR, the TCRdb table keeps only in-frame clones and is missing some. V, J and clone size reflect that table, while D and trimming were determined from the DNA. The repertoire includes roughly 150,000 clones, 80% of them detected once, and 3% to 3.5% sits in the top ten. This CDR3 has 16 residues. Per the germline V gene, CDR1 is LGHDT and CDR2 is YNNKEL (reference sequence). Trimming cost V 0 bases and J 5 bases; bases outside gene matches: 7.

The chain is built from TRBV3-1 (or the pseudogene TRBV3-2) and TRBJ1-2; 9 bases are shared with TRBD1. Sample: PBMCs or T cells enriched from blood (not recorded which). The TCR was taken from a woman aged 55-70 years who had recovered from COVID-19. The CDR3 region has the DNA TGTGCCAGCAGCCAAGAAGACAGGGGGTATCGGTATGGCTACACCTTC. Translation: CASSQEDRGYRYGYTF.